This T cell receptor (beta chain) was profiled in a study of STAT5B mutations in CD4+ large granular lymphocyte leukemia. Study-wide results and caveats: 8/27 top patient clones versus 2/35 control clones were TRBV06-family. Patient CD4-sorted repertoires stayed more clonal than healthy ones after leukemic-clone removal. Approximately 25% of private leukemic clonotypes occurred rarely in other patients' non-leukemic repertoires.

Controls came from buffy coats of healthy blood donors. Profiling relied on immunoSEQ multiplex PCR, and the TCRdb table lists in-frame clones only, not all of them. The repertoire consists of about 45,000 clones, with approximately 86% occurring once and the leading ten covering 2.6%. This CDR3 is 11 amino acids long. V dropped 5 bases and J dropped 4 bases, with 6 bases sitting between them. Germline-derived CDR1 and CDR2 are SGHAT and FQNNGV. Turning to this clone: Its antigen remains unidentified.

The J gene is TRBJ2-7, the V gene TRBV11-2; D not resolved. Input material: CD4+ T cells from blood buffy coats. The TCR originated in a human donor in good health. Written as DNA, the CDR3 is TGTGCCAGCAGCGAAAGATACGAGCAGTACTTC. Translated: CASSERYEQYF.